The entry that follows covers one T cell receptor (beta chain) sequence. This sample was included in a study of blood T cell repertoires in COVID-19. Overall study context: COVID-19 samples collected from the United States, Italy and Spain covered acute and convalescent phases. Sample material is recorded as cDNA or gDNA derived from T cells, B-cell-depleted T cells, or PBMCs.

Original data processing: Cell counts per sample came from amplifying reference gene primers. Assay: immunoSEQ multiplex PCR; the TCRdb copy retains only in-frame clones and omits some. From that table come the V and J calls and clone size; the DNA was used to work out D and trimming. The sample has under 450,000 clones, approximately 93% seen once. Trimming took 6 bases from V and 1 from J; bases not matched to a gene: 2. Germline CDR1 reads SGHTA; CDR2 reads FQGTGA. The CDR3 is made up of 14 amino acids. Sequencing was performed on PBMCs or T cells enriched from blood (not recorded which). The chain couples TRBV7-3 to TRBJ2-5; TRBD2 aligns across 10 bases. This sequence was found in a woman in her thirties or forties who had been exposed to COVID-19. The CDR3 sequence is CASSSGGRQETQYF. The CDR3 region has the DNA TGTGCCAGCAGTAGCGGGGGGCGCCAAGAGACCCAGTACTTC.